The rows below give T cell receptor beta chains drawn from one sample of a study of T-cell reconstitution after alpha-beta-depleted transplantation in children. TCRdb reprocessed the PCR reads with MiXCR, giving one entry per CDR3 protein. The sample yields 250,000 or so distinct CDR3 sequences, less than 9% seen once. The source material was PBMCs, mostly from graft donor cells, sampled 180 days after TCRalphabeta/CD19-depleted stem cell transplant. The receptors stem from a male patient younger than 18 who had a stem cell transplant for acute lymphoblastic leukemia, so the T cells may come from the graft donor. Each CDR3 is given with its conserved first and last residue. A D gene is named only where the DNA matches it firmly. Rows may omit the clone size; those that give it use once, few, many or a size class.

clone size: NA; J gene: TRBJ2-1; V gene: TRBV19; D gene: NA; CDR3 DNA: TGTGCCAGTAGTTCCCCGGGACGAAGCTCCTACAATGAGCAGTTCTTC; CDR3 protein: CASSSPGRSSYNEQFF
clone size: many; J gene: TRBJ2-7; V gene: TRBV29-1; D gene: TRBD2; CDR3 DNA: TGCAGCGTTGAGGAAGCGGGGAGCTCCTACGAGCAGTACTTC; CDR3 protein: CSVEEAGSSYEQYF
clone size: many; J gene: TRBJ2-1; V gene: TRBV3-1; D gene: TRBD2; CDR3 DNA: TGTGCCAGTGGGACTAGCGGTTACAATGAGCAGTTCTTC; CDR3 protein: CASGTSGYNEQFF
clone size: many; J gene: TRBJ1-2; V gene: TRBV12-3/TRBV12-4; D gene: NA; CDR3 DNA: TGTGCCAGCAGTCTCCTCGGGACCTATGGCTACACCTTC; CDR3 protein: CASSLLGTYGYTF
clone size: many; J gene: TRBJ2-7; V gene: TRBV25-1; D gene: TRBD2; CDR3 DNA: TGTGCCAGCAGTGGAGCGGGGGGGAGGACCTACGAGCAGTACTTC; CDR3 protein: CASSGAGGRTYEQYF
clone size: many; J gene: TRBJ1-2; V gene: TRBV12-3/TRBV12-4; D gene: TRBD1; CDR3 DNA: TGTGCCAGCAGTAGGGGACAGGCCCTTGGCTACACCTTC; CDR3 protein: CASSRGQALGYTF
clone size: many; J gene: TRBJ2-3; V gene: TRBV7-8; D gene: NA; CDR3 DNA: TGTGCCAGCAGACCACCGGGACACGACGGAGATACGCAGTATTTT; CDR3 protein: CASRPPGHDGDTQYF
clone size: NA; J gene: TRBJ1-2; V gene: TRBV19; D gene: NA; CDR3 DNA: TGTGCCAGTAGTATCCCCAAGGGGCGAAGCTATAGCTACACCTTC; CDR3 protein: CASSIPKGRSYSYTF
clone size: many; J gene: TRBJ2-3; V gene: TRBV12-3/TRBV12-4; D gene: NA; CDR3 DNA: TGTGCCAGCAGGGGAGCACTCACAGATACGCAGTATTTT; CDR3 protein: CASRGALTDTQYF
clone size: many; J gene: TRBJ2-3; V gene: TRBV7-6; D gene: TRBD2; CDR3 DNA: TGTGCCAGCAGCTGGGGGGGGGGCACAGATACGCAGTATTTT; CDR3 protein: CASSWGGGTDTQYF
clone size: NA; J gene: TRBJ2-3; V gene: TRBV7-3; D gene: TRBD2; CDR3 DNA: TGTGCCAGCAGCCGGAGGACTAGAGCAGATACGCAGTATTTT; CDR3 protein: CASSRRTRADTQYF
clone size: many; J gene: TRBJ2-7; V gene: TRBV7-2; D gene: TRBD1; CDR3 DNA: TGTGCCAGCAGCTTAGGGACAGGGATCTACGAGCAGTACTTC; CDR3 protein: CASSLGTGIYEQYF
clone size: many; J gene: TRBJ2-2; V gene: TRBV24-1; D gene: NA; CDR3 DNA: TGTGCCACCAGTCCGGGACCCTACACCGGGGAGCTGTTTTTT; CDR3 protein: CATSPGPYTGELFF
clone size: many; J gene: TRBJ2-7; V gene: TRBV20-1; D gene: TRBD2; CDR3 DNA: TGCAGTGCTAGGAATGCGAGGGAGGGCTCCTACGAGCAGTACTTC; CDR3 protein: CSARNAREGSYEQYF
clone size: medium-sized; J gene: TRBJ2-1; V gene: TRBV4-1; D gene: NA; CDR3 DNA: TGCGCCAGCAGCCAAGATCTTTTCGGACTGGTTCGGAATGAGCAGTTCTTC; CDR3 protein: CASSQDLFGLVRNEQFF
clone size: many; J gene: TRBJ2-1; V gene: TRBV9; D gene: NA; CDR3 DNA: TGTGCCAGCAGCGTAAGTCCAGGGAGGAATGAGCAGTTCTTC; CDR3 protein: CASSVSPGRNEQFF
clone size: many; J gene: TRBJ1-3; V gene: TRBV4-2; D gene: NA; CDR3 DNA: TGTGCCAGCAGCCAAGACACCAGCTCTGGAAACACCATATATTTT; CDR3 protein: CASSQDTSSGNTIYF
clone size: many; J gene: TRBJ1-1; V gene: TRBV7-8; D gene: TRBD1; CDR3 DNA: TGTGCCAGCAGCTTAGCGTTTCACGGGCAGGGGGCTGAAGCTTTCTTT; CDR3 protein: CASSLAFHGQGAEAFF
clone size: many; J gene: TRBJ2-3; V gene: TRBV29-1; D gene: NA; CDR3 DNA: TGCAGCGTTGAAGGAGAAACTAGCACAGATACGCAGTATTTT; CDR3 protein: CSVEGETSTDTQYF
clone size: many; J gene: TRBJ2-1; V gene: TRBV7-7; D gene: TRBD2; CDR3 DNA: TGTGCTAGCAGCATGCGCTGGACTAGCGGCTACAATGAGCAGTTCTTC; CDR3 protein: CASSMRWTSGYNEQFF
clone size: many; J gene: TRBJ1-4; V gene: TRBV25-1; D gene: TRBD1; CDR3 DNA: TGTGCCAGCAGCCATCCGGGACAGGGGGCAACTAATGAAAAACTGTTTTTT; CDR3 protein: CASSHPGQGATNEKLFF
clone size: many; J gene: TRBJ2-3; V gene: TRBV7-2; D gene: NA; CDR3 DNA: TGTGCCAGCAGCGTAAGCGGATACACAGATACGCAGTATTTT; CDR3 protein: CASSVSGYTDTQYF
clone size: many; J gene: TRBJ2-5; V gene: TRBV4-3; D gene: TRBD1; CDR3 DNA: TGCGCCAGCAGCCAAGACCCGGACAGGGAAGAGACCCAGTACTTC; CDR3 protein: CASSQDPDREETQYF
clone size: many; J gene: TRBJ1-5; V gene: TRBV2; D gene: NA; CDR3 DNA: TGTGCCAGCAGCCCCGATGGGGGGGCGACGCCCCAGCATTTT; CDR3 protein: CASSPDGGATPQHF
clone size: many; J gene: TRBJ2-3; V gene: TRBV4-3; D gene: NA; CDR3 DNA: TGCGCCAGCAGCCAAGACCCCCTCCTGGGGGATACGCAGTATTTT; CDR3 protein: CASSQDPLLGDTQYF
clone size: many; J gene: TRBJ2-3; V gene: TRBV3-1; D gene: TRBD2; CDR3 DNA: TGTGCCAGCAGGCTAGCGGGGGGGTTGACAGATACGCAGTATTTT; CDR3 protein: CASRLAGGLTDTQYF
clone size: many; J gene: TRBJ1-2; V gene: TRBV28; D gene: NA; CDR3 DNA: TGTGCCAGCAGTGAGACTGGGAATTCAGCTAACTATGGCTACACCTTC; CDR3 protein: CASSETGNSANYGYTF
clone size: NA; J gene: TRBJ2-1; V gene: TRBV11-3; D gene: TRBD1; CDR3 DNA: TGTGCCAGCAATGGGACAGGGGTAATCGATGAGCAGTTCTTC; CDR3 protein: CASNGTGVIDEQFF
clone size: many; J gene: TRBJ2-7; V gene: TRBV6-2/TRBV6-3; D gene: NA; CDR3 DNA: TGTGCCAGCAGTTACGAGGTCTACGAGCAGTACTTC; CDR3 protein: CASSYEVYEQYF
clone size: many; J gene: TRBJ2-1; V gene: TRBV15; D gene: TRBD2; CDR3 DNA: TGTGCCACCAGCAGACTCGGACAGACTAGCGGGTCAATCACCTTCTCCTACAATGAGCAGTTCTTC; CDR3 protein: CATSRLGQTSGSITFSYNEQFF
clone size: NA; J gene: TRBJ2-3; V gene: TRBV4-1; D gene: TRBD2; CDR3 DNA: TGCGCCAGCAGCCAAGCCGGGACTAGGGGTTTGAGAGATACGCAGTATTTT; CDR3 protein: CASSQAGTRGLRDTQYF
clone size: many; J gene: TRBJ2-5; V gene: TRBV4-2; D gene: TRBD2; CDR3 DNA: TGTGCCAGCAGCCAAGGAGGGACTAGCGGGGGGCAGCTCCAAGAGACCCAGTACTTC; CDR3 protein: CASSQGGTSGGQLQETQYF